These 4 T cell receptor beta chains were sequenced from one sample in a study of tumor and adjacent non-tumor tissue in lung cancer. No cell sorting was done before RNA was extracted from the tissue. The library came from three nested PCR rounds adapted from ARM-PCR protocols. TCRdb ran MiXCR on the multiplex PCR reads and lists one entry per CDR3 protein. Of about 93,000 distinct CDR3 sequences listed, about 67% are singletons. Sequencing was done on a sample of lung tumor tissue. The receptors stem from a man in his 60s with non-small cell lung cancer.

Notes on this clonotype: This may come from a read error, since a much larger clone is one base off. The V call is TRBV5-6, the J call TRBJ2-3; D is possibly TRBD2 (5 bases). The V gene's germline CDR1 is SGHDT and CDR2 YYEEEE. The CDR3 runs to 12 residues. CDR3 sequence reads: CANSGNTDTQYF. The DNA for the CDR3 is TGTGCCAACAGCGGTAACACAGATACGCAGTATTTT.

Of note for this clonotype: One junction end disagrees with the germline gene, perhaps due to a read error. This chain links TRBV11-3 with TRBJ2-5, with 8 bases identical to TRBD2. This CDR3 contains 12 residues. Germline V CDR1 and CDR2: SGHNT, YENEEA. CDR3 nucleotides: TGTGCCAACAGCCGGGGGGGAGAGACCCAGCACTTC. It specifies CANSRGGETQHF.

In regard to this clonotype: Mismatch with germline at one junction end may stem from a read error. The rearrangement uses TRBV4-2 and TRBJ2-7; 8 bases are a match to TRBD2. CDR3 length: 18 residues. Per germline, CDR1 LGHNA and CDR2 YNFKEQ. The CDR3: CVSSQDRWLAGFSYEQYF. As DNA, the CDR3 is TGTGTCAGCAGCCAAGATAGATGGCTAGCGGGCTTCTCCTATGAGCAGTACTTC.

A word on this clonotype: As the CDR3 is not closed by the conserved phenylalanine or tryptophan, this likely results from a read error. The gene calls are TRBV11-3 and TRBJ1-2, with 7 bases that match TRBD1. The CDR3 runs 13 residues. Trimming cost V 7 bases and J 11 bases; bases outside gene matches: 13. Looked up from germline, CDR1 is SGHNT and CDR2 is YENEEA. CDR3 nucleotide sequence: TGTGCCAGCAACTTGACAGGGTCTTGGGGATACACCTCC. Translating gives CASNLTGSWGYTS.